The next 10 T cell receptor beta chains were all read from a single sample in a study of T cell clones after liver transplantation. This table comes from immunoSEQ multiplex PCR, and its TCRdb copy is limited to in-frame clones, with some not included. The sample holds tens of thousands of clones, 60% to 80% seen once. The source was CD4+ T cells from blood, collected before liver transplant. These receptors were collected from a human donor who received a liver transplant.

This clone was seen only a few times. J is TRBJ1-5 and V is TRBV6-5; D gene uncertain. V lost 6 bases and J lost 3, with 15 bases in between. From germline, CDR1 is MNHEY and CDR2 SVGAGI. CDR3 size: 15 residues. CDR3 loop: CASSPTTRYNQPQHF. The CDR3 nucleotides are TGTGCCAGCAGCCCCACGACACGCTACAATCAGCCCCAGCATTTT.

This chain links TRBV11-2 with TRBJ2-7; 9 positions agree with TRBD1. The CDR3 covers 14 residues. The ends lost 4 bases at V and 3 bases at J; junction bases unmatched: 4. From germline, CDR1 is SGHAT and CDR2 FQNNGV. As DNA, the CDR3 is TGTGCCAGCAGCTGGGGACAGGGTGTCTACGAGCAGTACTTC. It is translated as CASSWGQGVYEQYF.

This clone was seen at least ten times. The chain recombines TRBV28 with TRBJ2-7; D might be TRBD2 (7 bases). Trimming removed 6 bases at V and 5 bases at J, with 17 bases between. In germline, CDR1 is MDHEN, CDR2 SYDVKM. This CDR3 is 14 amino acids long. CDR3: CASRHREGDNEQYF. The CDR3 DNA follows: TGTGCCAGCAGGCACAGGGAGGGCGACAACGAGCAGTACTTC.

The rearrangement links TRBV10-3 to TRBJ2-1; no firm D call. Germline CDR1 is ENHRY and CDR2 is SYGVKD. This CDR3 region has 13 residues. V lost 8 bases, J lost 0 bases, and 8 bases lay in between. This CDR3 reads CAIQRSSYNEQFF. The CDR3 DNA reads as TGTGCCATCCAGAGGAGCTCCTACAATGAGCAGTTCTTC.

The chain recombines TRBV7-2 with TRBJ2-7; TRBD1 might be the D (6 bases). Germline CDR1 SGHTA, CDR2 FQGNSA. The ends were cut back, 5 bases at V and 7 bases at J, with 21 bases in the middle. The CDR3 length is 15 residues. CDR3 sequence reads: CASSPNLGRGNEQYF. The CDR3 DNA reads TGTGCCAGCAGCCCCAATCTGGGAAGGGGGAATGAGCAGTACTTC.

The V call is TRBV28, the J call TRBJ2-7; TRBD1 might be the D (6 bases). V was pared by 3 bases and J by 9 bases, with 12 bases between. The V gene's germline CDR1 is MDHEN and CDR2 SYDVKM. This CDR3 contains 12 residues. The CDR3 sequence is CASSFTGTGQYF. The CDR3 DNA is TGTGCCAGCAGTTTTACAGGGACCGGGCAGTACTTC.

The CDR3 region has the DNA TGTGCCAGTAGTATAGGGGAAAGACAGGGAAGAACAGATACGCAGTATTTT. Amino acids: CASSIGERQGRTDTQYF. V usage is TRBV19 and J usage is TRBJ2-3; TRBD1 matches at 7 bases. Germline V gives CDR1 LNHDA, CDR2 SQIVND (reference sequence). Trimming took 1 base from V and 3 from J; bases not matched to a gene: 10. This CDR3 is 17 amino acids long.

The rearrangement links TRBV5-4 to TRBJ2-5; D may be TRBD1 (5 bases). The V and J ends lost 4 bases and 5 bases respectively, with 12 bases between them. The germline CDR1 and CDR2 sequences are SGHNT and YYREEE (reference sequence). The CDR3 is 13 amino acids. CDR3 DNA: TGTGCCAGCAGCCCGACAGACGGCGAGACCCAGTACTTC. Translating it yields CASSPTDGETQYF.

The chain's CDR3 is CASSLEEGQGDYGYTF. The CDR3, as DNA: TGTGCCAGCAGCCTGGAGGAAGGACAGGGAGACTATGGCTACACCTTC. This rearrangement joins TRBV4-2 to TRBJ1-2; TRBD1 matches at 8 bases. The CDR3 is made up of 16 amino acids. CDR1 LGHNA and CDR2 YNFKEQ come from the germline V gene. The trim removed 4 bases at V and 3 bases at J, leaving 10 bases unmatched.

The chain couples TRBV28 to TRBJ1-2; 12 positions match TRBD1. Trimming removed 3 bases from V and 7 bases from J; junction bases left unmatched: 12. Germline CDR1 MDHEN, CDR2 SYDVKM. The CDR3 contains 17 residues. DNA for the CDR3: TGTGCCAGCAGTTTTACCGGGACAGGGGGCCGGTTGAGTGGCTACACCTTC. Amino acids: CASSFTGTGGRLSGYTF.